This T cell receptor (beta chain) was observed in a study of T-cell reconstitution after alpha-beta-depleted transplantation in children. Unique molecular identifiers were incorporated into the prepared TCRbeta library. TCRdb re-derived calls from the PCR reads in MiXCR, one entry per CDR3 protein. This sample carries a few hundred thousand distinct CDR3 sequences, around 13% of them seen once, and the ten largest clones take around 2.2%. Comments on this clonotype: What it recognizes is unknown.

This CDR3 contains 17 residues. The germline CDR1 and CDR2 sequences are KGHDR and SFDVKD. With 4 bases clipped from V and 2 bases from J, the junction kept 6 bases outside the gene matches. Study outcomes and limitations: Reported findings indicate that, about two months after transplant, alpha-beta T cells came from several hundred expanded clones, which were derived from non-depleted graft cells. T-cell counts and diversity at one year following transplant were attributed mainly to newly produced T cells. Day-60 TCRbeta diversity that was high in some patients was derived from surviving recipient T cells and thymic progenitors.

This receptor was taken from a male patient younger than 18 who had a stem cell transplant for acute myeloid leukemia, so the T cells may come from the graft donor. The J gene is TRBJ2-2, the V gene TRBV24-1, with 10 nucleotides matching TRBD1. Source: PBMCs, mostly from graft donor cells, taken 360 days after TCRalphabeta/CD19-depleted stem cell transplant. The CDR3 nucleotides read TGTGCCACCAGTGACCTCCGGACAGGGGGTAACACCGGGGAGCTGTTTTTT. This codes for CATSDLRTGGNTGELFF.